This entry lists 4 T cell receptor beta chains sequenced from one sample in a study of T cells in Graves' hyperthyroidism and ophthalmopathy. Template material for amplifying TCR beta CDR3 regions consisted of RNA transcripts. The HTBI set primed first-round TCR CDR3 RT-PCR. TCRdb re-derived calls from the multiplex PCR reads in MiXCR, one entry per CDR3 protein. Of approximately 300,000 distinct CDR3 sequences in the sample, roughly a fifth were seen once. Sequenced sample: blood. These receptor sequences come from a man between 50 and 59 years old with Graves' ophthalmopathy.

This clonotype was observed a few times. The V call is TRBV20-1, the J call TRBJ2-1; weak D call: TRBD2 (7 bases). The V gene's germline CDR1 is DFQATT and CDR2 SNEGSKA (reference sequence). Trimming took off 1 base at V and 0 bases at J, with 34 bases between the two ends. The CDR3 runs 23 residues. CDR3 amino acids: CSARVGMMGGGNSVAGSYNEQFF. The CDR3 DNA sequence: TGCAGTGCTAGAGTGGGGATGATGGGGGGCGGAAATTCCGTAGCGGGCTCCTACAATGAGCAGTTCTTC.

This clonotype was counted at least ten times. This sequence joins TRBV9 and TRBJ2-3; TRBD2 matches 8 bases. Trimming at V came to 0 bases and at J to 1 base, leaving 7 bases not matched to a gene. The CDR3 spans 17 residues. Germline CDR1 SGDLS, CDR2 YYNGEE. CDR3 sequence: CASSVADGSGGTDTQYF. The CDR3 coding sequence is TGTGCCAGCAGCGTAGCTGATGGTAGCGGGGGCACAGATACGCAGTATTTT.

This chain uses TRBV14 with TRBJ2-3, with TRBD2 as a possible D gene (6 bases). V was shortened by 0 bases and J by 0 bases, with 13 bases between the two germline ends. This CDR3 contains 17 residues. Germline CDR1 SGHDN, CDR2 FVKESK. The DNA of the CDR3 is TGTGCCAGCAGCCAAGAAGTGGTAGCGGAGAGCACAGATACGCAGTATTTT. Translation gives CASSQEVVAESTDTQYF.

As concerns this clonotype: One junction end does not reproduce the germline sequence, and a read error may be involved. The genes are TRBV5-1 and TRBJ1-2, with D possibly TRBD1 on 6 matching bases. CDR1 and CDR2 from the germline V gene are SGHRS and YFSETQ. This CDR3 is 14 amino acids long. DNA for the CDR3: TGCGCCAACAGCTTGGAGGGGGGCGACTATGGCTACACCTTC. Encoded protein: CANSLEGGDYGYTF.